The present T cell receptor beta chain was sequenced within a study of blood T cell repertoires in COVID-19. At the level of the study: There were acute and convalescent COVID-19 samples, and they came from the United States, Italy and Spain. Sample material is recorded as cDNA or gDNA derived from T cells, B-cell-depleted T cells, or PBMCs.

Per the original data handling: Amplified reference gene primers provided the basis for estimating nucleated cell counts. Sequenced by immunoSEQ multiplex PCR; TCRdb stores in-frame clones only, minus some. That table gives V, J and clone size, and the DNA gave D and trimming. Among more than 85,000 clones, over 65% were seen once, and the ten largest hold 15% to 20%. Losses at the gene ends were 1 base for V and 1 base for J; bases not matched to a gene: 10. This CDR3 spans 17 amino acids. CDR1 and CDR2 from the germline V gene are SGHTS and YDEGEE. Sequencing used peripheral blood. This sequence originates from a woman in her fifties or sixties with acute or convalescent COVID-19. V usage is TRBV5-8 and J usage is TRBJ1-1; 7 bases are shared with TRBD1. CDR3 in amino acids: CASSLLRKTGPNTEAFF. The CDR3 nucleotides read TGTGCCAGCAGCTTGCTTCGTAAGACAGGGCCGAACACTGAAGCTTTCTTT.